This T cell receptor (beta chain) emerged from a study of blood T cell repertoires in COVID-19 (dated by TCRdb to 2018 to 2021). About the investigation overall: Collaborator samples came from the United States, Italy and Spain and covered acute and convalescent phases of COVID-19. The material from the prospective study consisted of cDNA or gDNA derived from T cells, B-cell-depleted T cells, or PBMCs. Subjects who had been exposed to COVID-19, were actively infected with it, or had recovered from it provided the deeply sampled blood TCRbeta repertoires that made up the dataset. The repertoires were made available in a free public database intended to serve as a resource for research on the immune response to SARS-CoV-2. The samples were drawn from the first 160 participants of the ongoing ImmuneRACE study and from more than 1,000 subjects provided by 6 global collaborators. A de-identified subject ID, COVID-19 status, age in years and sex were almost always included in the sample metadata. Where available, HLA class I and class II types were taken from metadata supplied by the sample provider and were not determined by assay-based typing.

TCRbeta CDR3 regions were amplified from genomic DNA by means of the immunoSEQ Assay, a bias-controlled multiplex PCR. Per the original workflow: Nucleated cell counts per sample were estimated from amplification of reference gene primers within the assay. To quantify the absolute abundance of each unique TCRbeta CDR3 rearrangement, sequence reads were collapsed and filtered. For each sample, productive Simpson clonality was calculated by taking the square root of Simpson's diversity index across productive rearrangements. TCRdb carries this immuneACCESS record with in-frame sequences only. Its versions omit some clonotypes, under half of them owing to an unresolved V gene in the studies checked, with the rest unexplained. V and J calls and clone size are as listed in that table; D and trimming were resolved from the DNA. Recorded for this sample are some 150,000 clones; more than 70% of them occurred a single time. Together, the top ten hold roughly 10% of the sample.

This clone was counted once. The antigen it recognizes is unknown. One base away there is no much larger clone; base qualities are not given. What the authors observed across the whole study: How much clinical and demographic metadata was included differed by source and by participant, and the metadata was provided uncurated.

Its CDR3 holds 16 amino acids, cysteine through phenylalanine. Just the 48-base CDR3 DNA is kept, in frame starting at base 1. V and J are truncated by 4 bases and 0 bases respectively, leaving an intervening sequence of 11 bases. CDR1 SGHRS and CDR2 YFSETQ are derived from the germline V gene. Whole blood was collected in K2EDTA tubes by collaborating institutions according to the institutions' own protocols. For TCRbeta analysis, collaborators shipped samples as frozen whole blood, isolated PBMCs, or DNA extracted from either of those sample types. The receptor's source is a man aged 50-59 years with active or convalescent COVID-19. The sequenced sample was peripheral blood. Here the chain combines TRBV5-1 and TRBJ2-6; there is no confident call for the D gene. This receptor has the CDR3 CASSPQASSGANVLTF. The sequenced DNA: TGCGCCAGCAGCCCCCAAGCTAGCTCTGGGGCCAACGTCCTGACTTTC. The CDR3 plus the reference TRBV5-1 and TRBJ2-6 genes for the other parts give the full variable domain: KAGVTQTPRYLIKTRGQQVTLSCSPISGHRSVSWYQQTPGQGLQFLFEYFSETQRNKGNFPGRFSGRQFSNSRSEMNVSTLELGDSALYLCASSPQASSGANVLTFGAGSRLTVL.